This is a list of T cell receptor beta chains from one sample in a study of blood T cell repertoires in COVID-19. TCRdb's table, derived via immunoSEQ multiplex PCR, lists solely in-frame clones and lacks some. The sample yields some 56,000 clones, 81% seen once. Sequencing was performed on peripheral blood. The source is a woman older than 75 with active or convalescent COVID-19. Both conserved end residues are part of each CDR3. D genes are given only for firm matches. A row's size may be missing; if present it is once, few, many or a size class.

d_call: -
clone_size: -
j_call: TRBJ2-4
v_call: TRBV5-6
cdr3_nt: TGTGCCAGCAGCTTAGGGGCTTTAGCCAAAAACATTCAGTACTTC
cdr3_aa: CASSLGALAKNIQYF

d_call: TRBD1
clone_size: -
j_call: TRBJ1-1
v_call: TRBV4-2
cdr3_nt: TGTGCCAGCAGCCAGTCCCGGACAGGGGGCTATGGAGCTTTCTTT
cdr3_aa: CASSQSRTGGYGAFF

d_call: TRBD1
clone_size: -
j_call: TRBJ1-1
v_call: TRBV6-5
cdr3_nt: TGTGCCAGCAGTCCCCGGCAGGGGGTTGAAGCTTTCTTT
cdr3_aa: CASSPRQGVEAFF

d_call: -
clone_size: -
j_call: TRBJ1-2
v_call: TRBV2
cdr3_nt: TGTGCCACCCAAAGCGGGGTCATCCATGGCTACACCTTC
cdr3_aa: CATQSGVIHGYTF

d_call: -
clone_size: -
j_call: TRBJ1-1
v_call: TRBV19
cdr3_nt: TGTGCCAGTAGTTGGGGGGACCTTAACACTGAAGCTTTCTTT
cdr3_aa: CASSWGDLNTEAFF

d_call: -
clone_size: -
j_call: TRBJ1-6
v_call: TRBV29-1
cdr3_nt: TGCAGCGTTGAAGATCCCAGGGGAGCTTCACCCCTCCACTTT
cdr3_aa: CSVEDPRGASPLHF

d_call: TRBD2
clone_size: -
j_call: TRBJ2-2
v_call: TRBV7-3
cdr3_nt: TGTGCCAGCAGGGAGCTAGCGGGGGTTTCCGGGGAGCTGTTTTTT
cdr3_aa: CASRELAGVSGELFF

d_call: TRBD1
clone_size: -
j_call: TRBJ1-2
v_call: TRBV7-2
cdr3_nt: TGTGCCAGCAGCTTAGGGAACAGGGGGAACTATGGCTACACCTTC
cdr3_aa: CASSLGNRGNYGYTF

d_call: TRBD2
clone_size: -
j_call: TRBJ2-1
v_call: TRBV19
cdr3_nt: TGTGCCAGTAGTGACGGTAGCGGGGGGGCGGATGAGCAGTTCTTC
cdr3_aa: CASSDGSGGADEQFF

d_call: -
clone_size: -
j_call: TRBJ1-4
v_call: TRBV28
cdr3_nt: TGTGCCTCCCACGGGACACTTGAAAAACTGTTTTTT
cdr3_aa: CASHGTLEKLFF

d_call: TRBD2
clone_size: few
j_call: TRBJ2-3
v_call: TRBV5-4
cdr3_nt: TGTGCCAGCAGCGGTCCTAGCGGGGGGCGCACAGATACGCAGTATTTT
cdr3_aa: CASSGPSGGRTDTQYF

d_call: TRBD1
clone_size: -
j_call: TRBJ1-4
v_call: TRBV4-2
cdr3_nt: TGTGCCAGCAGCCAAGGGACAGGCGCAGGGGTTGGTGAAAAACTGTTTTTT
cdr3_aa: CASSQGTGAGVGEKLFF

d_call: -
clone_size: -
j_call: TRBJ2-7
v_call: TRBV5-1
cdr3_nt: TGCGCCAGCAGCTTGGGGACAGTCACAACCTACGAGCAGTACTTC
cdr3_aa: CASSLGTVTTYEQYF

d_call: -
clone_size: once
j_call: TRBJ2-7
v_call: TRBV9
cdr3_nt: TGTGCCAGCAGCCCCCCCGTGGGGGGGCCCTACGAGCAGTACTTC
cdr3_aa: CASSPPVGGPYEQYF

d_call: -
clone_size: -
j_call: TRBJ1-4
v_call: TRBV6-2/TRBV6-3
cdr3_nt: TGTGCCAGCAGTCACTCCCCTTCGGACAGTCTGTTTTTT
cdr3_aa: CASSHSPSDSLFF

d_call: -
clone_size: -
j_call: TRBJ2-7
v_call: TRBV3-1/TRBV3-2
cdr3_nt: TGTGCCAGCAGCCAAGATCTGGCAAGAGAGCAGTACTTC
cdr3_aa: CASSQDLAREQYF

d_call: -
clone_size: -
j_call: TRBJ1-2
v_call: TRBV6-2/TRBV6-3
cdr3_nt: TGTGCCAGCAGTCGACAGGAACTCTTTACGCGCTACACCTTC
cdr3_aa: CASSRQELFTRYTF

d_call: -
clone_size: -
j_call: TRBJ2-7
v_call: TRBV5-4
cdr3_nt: TGTGCCAGCAGCTTGGGGGTGACAAGCTCCTACGAGCAGTACTTC
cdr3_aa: CASSLGVTSSYEQYF

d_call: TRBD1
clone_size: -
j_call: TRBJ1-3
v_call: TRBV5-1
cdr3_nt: TGCGCCAGCAGCTTGGGCCTCAGGGGGGATTCTGGAAACACCATATATTTT
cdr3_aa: CASSLGLRGDSGNTIYF

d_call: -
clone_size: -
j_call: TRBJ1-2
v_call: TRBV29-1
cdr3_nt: TGCAGCGTTGAAGATGGACAGTTCTATGGCTACACCTTC
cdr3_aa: CSVEDGQFYGYTF

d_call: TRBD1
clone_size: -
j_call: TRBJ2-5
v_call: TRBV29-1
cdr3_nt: TGCAGCGGGGACAGGGGCTACCAAGAGACCCAGTACTTC
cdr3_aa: CSGDRGYQETQYF

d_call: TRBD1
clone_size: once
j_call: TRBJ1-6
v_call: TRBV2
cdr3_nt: TGTGCCAGCAGCCCGACAGGGTCTGAGAATTCACCCCTCCACTTT
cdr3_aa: CASSPTGSENSPLHF

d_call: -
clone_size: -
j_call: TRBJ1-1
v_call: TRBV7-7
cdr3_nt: TGTGCCAGCAGCTTAGAGGGACATTCTGAAGCTTTCTTT
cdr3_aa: CASSLEGHSEAFF

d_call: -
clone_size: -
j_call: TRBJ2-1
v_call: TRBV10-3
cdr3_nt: TGTGCCATCTGTGACCAGGGCTCCTACAATGAGCAGTTCTTC
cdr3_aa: CAICDQGSYNEQFF

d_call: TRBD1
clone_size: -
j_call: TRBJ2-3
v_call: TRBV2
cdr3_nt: TGTGCCAGCAGTGGGTTGGGACAGGGAAACACAGATACGCAGTATTTT
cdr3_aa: CASSGLGQGNTDTQYF

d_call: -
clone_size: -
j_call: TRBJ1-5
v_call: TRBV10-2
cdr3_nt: TGCGCCAGCAGTGATGGACGGGGTCAGCCCCAGCATTTT
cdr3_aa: CASSDGRGQPQHF

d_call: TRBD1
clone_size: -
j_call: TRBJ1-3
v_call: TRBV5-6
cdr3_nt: TGTGCCAGCAGCCGACAGGGCTTTGGAAACACCATATATTTT
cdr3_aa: CASSRQGFGNTIYF

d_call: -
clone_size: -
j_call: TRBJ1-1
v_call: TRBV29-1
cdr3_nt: TGCAGCGCCGTAGGACACTCGAACACTGAAGCTTTCTTT
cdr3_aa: CSAVGHSNTEAFF

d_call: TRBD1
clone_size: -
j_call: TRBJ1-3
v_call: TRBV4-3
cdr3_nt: TGCGCCAGCAGCCAAGAAACAGGGGGCATGATCGGAAACACCATATATTTT
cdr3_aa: CASSQETGGMIGNTIYF

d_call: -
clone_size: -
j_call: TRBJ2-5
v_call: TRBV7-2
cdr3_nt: TGTGCCAGCAGCCCACAGGGTTTAGAGACCCAGTACTTC
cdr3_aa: CASSPQGLETQYF

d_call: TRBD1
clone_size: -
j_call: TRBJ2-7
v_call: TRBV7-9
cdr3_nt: TGTGCCAGCAGCTCCACCCCGGGACAGGGGGATTCCTACGAGCAGTACTTC
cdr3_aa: CASSSTPGQGDSYEQYF

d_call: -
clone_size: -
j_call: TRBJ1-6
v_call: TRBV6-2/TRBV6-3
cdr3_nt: TGTGCCAGCAGTTACGAGGCCTACGGGAATTCACCCCTCCACTTT
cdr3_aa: CASSYEAYGNSPLHF

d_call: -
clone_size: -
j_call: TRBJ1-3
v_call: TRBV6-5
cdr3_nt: TGTGCCAGCAAGCAGGGTGTTGGAAACACCATATATTTT
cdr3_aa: CASKQGVGNTIYF

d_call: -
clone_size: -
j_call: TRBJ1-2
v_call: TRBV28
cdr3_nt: TGTGCCAGCAGGAAAGACAGTCCCTATGGCTACACCTTC
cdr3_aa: CASRKDSPYGYTF

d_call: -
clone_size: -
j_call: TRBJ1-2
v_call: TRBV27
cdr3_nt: TGTGCCAGCGGAGACCCAGGGGATGGCTACACCTTC
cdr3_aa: CASGDPGDGYTF

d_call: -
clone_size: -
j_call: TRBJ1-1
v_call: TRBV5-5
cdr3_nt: TGTGCCAGCAGCTTGACACACATGGCAACCACTGAAGCTTTCTTT
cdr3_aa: CASSLTHMATTEAFF

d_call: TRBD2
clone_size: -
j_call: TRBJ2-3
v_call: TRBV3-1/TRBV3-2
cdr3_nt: TGTGCCAGCGGTGGGGGGGCAGATACGCAGTATTTT
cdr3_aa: CASGGGADTQYF

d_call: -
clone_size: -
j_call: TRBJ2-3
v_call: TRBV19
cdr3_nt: TGTGCCAGTACGTCGCTAGCAGATTCAGATACGCAGTATTTT
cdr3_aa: CASTSLADSDTQYF

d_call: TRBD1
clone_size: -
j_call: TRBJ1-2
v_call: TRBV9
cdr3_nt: TGTGCCAGCAGCTCCCCCCCCAGGGGGCACGGTAACTATGGCTACACCTTC
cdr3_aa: CASSSPPRGHGNYGYTF

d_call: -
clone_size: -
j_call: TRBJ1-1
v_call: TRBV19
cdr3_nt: TGTGCCAGTAACCAACCAAGGGAGGTTACTGAAGCTTTCTTT
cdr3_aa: CASNQPREVTEAFF

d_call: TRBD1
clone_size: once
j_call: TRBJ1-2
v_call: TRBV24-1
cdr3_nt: TGTGCCACCAGTGATTCGGAGACAGGGGATTATGGCTACACCTTC
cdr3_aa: CATSDSETGDYGYTF

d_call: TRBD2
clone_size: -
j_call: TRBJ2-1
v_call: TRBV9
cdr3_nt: TGTGCCAGCAGCGTAGGGACTAGCGGGGGGTTGGATGAGCAGTTCTTC
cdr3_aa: CASSVGTSGGLDEQFF

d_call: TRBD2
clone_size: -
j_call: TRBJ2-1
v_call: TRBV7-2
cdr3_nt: TGTGCCAGCAGCTTTGCCAGCGGGGGGGCGGGATCATCTGAGCAGTTCTTC
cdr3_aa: CASSFASGGAGSSEQFF

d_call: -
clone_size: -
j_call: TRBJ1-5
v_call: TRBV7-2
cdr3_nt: TGTGCCAGCAGCCCCGGGCAGGGCGTAGAGCCCCAGCATTTT
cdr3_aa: CASSPGQGVEPQHF

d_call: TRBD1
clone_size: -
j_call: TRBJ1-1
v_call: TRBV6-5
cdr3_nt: TGTGCCAGCAGTCGACGGACAGGGAACACTGAAGCTTTCTTT
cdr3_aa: CASSRRTGNTEAFF